The present entry profiles one TCR beta chain with its context. The data belong to a study of cytomegalovirus exposure and HLA in healthy donors. The V gene lost 0 bases and the J gene lost 5 bases, with 11 bases spanning the gap. CDR1 SGHTS and CDR2 YDEGEE come from the germline V gene. This CDR3 spans 14 amino acids. PCR primers comprised 60 Vbeta and 13 Jbeta primers. Sequencing was performed with immunoSEQ multiplex PCR; in TCRdb, only in-frame clones are kept and a portion is missing. The top ten hold approximately 3% of the sample, which has 100,000 to 150,000 clones, roughly 79% seen once. This sequence originates from a boy aged 2 to 10 in good health and CMV-seronegative. This chain uses TRBV5-8 with TRBJ1-2, with D unclear. The sequencing input was PBMCs. Here the CDR3 reads CASSLEWGGYGYTF. The CDR3, as DNA: TGTGCCAGCAGCTTGGAATGGGGAGGGTATGGCTACACCTTC. Combining the CDR3 with reference TRBV5-8 and TRBJ1-2 gives the whole variable domain EAGVTQSPTHLIKTRGQQATLRCSPISGHTSVYWYQQALGLGLQFLLWYDEGEERNRGNFPPRFSGRQFPNYSSELNVNALELEDSALYLCASSLEWGGYGYTFGSGTRLTVV.